A single TCR beta chain is shown here with its context. These data belong to a study of T-cell memory formation after mild COVID-19. This CDR3 has 17 amino acids. Germline values: CDR1 SNHLY, CDR2 FYNNEI. V lost 3 bases, J lost 0 bases, and 15 bases lay in between. TCRdb re-called the 5' RACE reads through MiXCR, storing one row per CDR3 protein. This sample yields under 550,000 distinct CDR3 sequences, of which approximately 19% are seen a single time; about 22% belongs to the top ten. Sequenced sample: PBMCs or a T cell subset sorted from them (not recorded which). V usage is TRBV2 and J usage is TRBJ1-5; D gene uncertain. The clonotype was recovered from a man aged 18 to 35 who had mild COVID-19 (a few samples of this study predate the infection). Cell type and time point are not known. The CDR3 spells CASSEGSPSYSNQPQHF. CDR3 coding DNA: TGTGCCAGCAGTGAGGGGTCCCCTTCCTATAGCAATCAGCCCCAGCATTTT.